This T cell receptor (beta chain) originates from a study of blood T cell repertoires in COVID-19. Overall study context: COVID-19 samples collected from the United States, Italy and Spain covered acute and convalescent phases. PBMCs, B-cell-depleted T cells, or T cells provided the cDNA or gDNA that made up the material.

Per the authors' pipeline: Nucleated cell number was recorded as an estimate derived from reference gene primer amplification. TCRdb's table, derived via immunoSEQ multiplex PCR, lists solely in-frame clones and lacks some. The V and J calls and clone size were taken over from that table, and D and trimming were inferred from the DNA. In the table there are over 65,000 clones, roughly 80% of which are singletons. The ends were cut back, 6 bases at V and 5 bases at J, with 11 bases in the middle. From germline, CDR1 is SEHNR and CDR2 FQNEAQ (reference sequence). This CDR3 spans 13 amino acids. The origin of this receptor is a man at least 80 years old with active or convalescent COVID-19. Sequenced sample: peripheral blood. V and J are TRBV7-9 and TRBJ2-1; D unresolved. The CDR3 sequence: CASRHTRDNEQFF. The CDR3 region has the DNA TGTGCCAGCAGACATACCCGGGACAATGAGCAGTTCTTC.